This TCR beta chain emerged from a study of human T cells and chemical hapten exposure. TCRdb re-derived calls from the RACE reads in MiXCR, one entry per CDR3 protein. The repertoire holds approximately 160,000 distinct CDR3 sequences, with 28% as singletons. Time point indicated: patch test 3, about 24 weeks after DPC sensitization. The treatment is: therapeutic diphenylcyclopropenone sensitization with weekly scalp DPC. The clonotype comes from a woman between 18 and 30 years old with alopecia areata. Some clones in this sample may be carry-over from other donors' samples. Sequencing was performed on whole blood, taken in connection with sensitization to the hapten diphenylcyclopropenone (DPC).

The CDR3 spells CASSGQGARTEAFF. The CDR3 DNA is TGTGCCAGCAGCGGACAGGGGGCGCGGACTGAAGCTTTCTTT. The rearrangement links TRBV9 to TRBJ1-1, with 10 bases fitting TRBD1. Per the germline V gene, CDR1 is SGDLS and CDR2 is YYNGEE. CDR3 length: 14 residues. Unmatched junction bases numbered 4, after V lost 3 bases and J lost 5 bases. The variable domain in full, with the rest retrieved from reference TRBV9 and TRBJ1-1, is DSGVTQTPKHLITATGQRVTLRCSPRSGDLSVYWYQQSLDQGLQFLIQYYNGEERAKGNILERFSAQQFPDLHSELNLSSLELGDSALYFCASSGQGARTEAFFGQGTRLTVV.